The 21 T cell receptor beta chains listed next were all sequenced from one sample in a study of blood T cell repertoires in COVID-19. This table comes from immunoSEQ multiplex PCR, and its TCRdb copy is limited to in-frame clones, with some not included. This sample has some 300,000 clones, with 80% to 90% found just once. Sequenced sample: peripheral blood. The receptors stem from a woman between 50 and 59 years old with COVID-19, enrolled during active disease.

The V call is TRBV5-4, the J call TRBJ1-4; TRBD1 might be the D (5 bases). The CDR3 is made up of 15 amino acids. V gave up 2 bases and J gave up 0 bases, with 8 bases separating them. Looked up from germline, CDR1 is SGHNT and CDR2 is YYREEE (reference sequence). The CDR3 sequence is CASSFQGSTNEKLFF. The CDR3 DNA reads TGTGCCAGCAGCTTTCAGGGATCAACTAATGAAAAACTGTTTTTT. Full variable domain (outside the CDR3, taken from reference TRBV5-4 and TRBJ1-4): ETGVTQSPTHLIKTRGQQVTLRCSSQSGHNTVSWYQQALGQGPQFIFQYYREEENGRGNFPPRFSGLQFPNYSSELNVNALELDDSALYLCASSFQGSTNEKLFFGSGTQLSVL.

The V gene is TRBV15, the J gene TRBJ1-3; tentative D call: TRBD1 (6 bases). V was cut by 8 bases and J by 0 bases, with 20 bases left in between. Germline lookup yields CDR1 LNHNV and CDR2 YYDKDF (reference sequence). The CDR3 is made up of 17 amino acids. DNA of the CDR3: TGTGCCACCCCAGTCCGGGATCTAGGGGGCTCTGGAAACACCATATATTTT. It yields the protein CATPVRDLGGSGNTIYF.

The chain recombines TRBV6-6 with TRBJ2-7, with 11 bases matching TRBD1. In germline, CDR1 is MNHNY, CDR2 SVGAGI (reference sequence). The length of the CDR3 is 16 residues. V lost 6 bases, J lost 3 bases, and 10 bases stayed unmatched. The CDR3 loop is CASRHGQGAYIYEQYF. CDR3 bases: TGTGCCAGCAGACACGGACAGGGGGCTTACATCTACGAGCAGTACTTC.

The V call is TRBV20-1, the J call TRBJ1-2, with D uncertain. The length of the CDR3 is 11 residues. Trimming left V 6 bases short and J 0 bases short, with 5 bases between. Germline V CDR1 and CDR2: DFQATT, SNEGSKA (reference sequence). CDR3 residues: CSARANYGYTF. The CDR3 DNA is TGCAGTGCCCGAGCTAACTATGGCTACACCTTC.

The V gene is TRBV19, the J gene TRBJ1-1; D is perhaps TRBD1 (6 bases). Per the germline V gene, CDR1 is LNHDA and CDR2 is SQIVND (reference sequence). The CDR3 sequence is 13 residues long. Between the trimmed V and J ends, which lost 5 bases and 1 base, there was a span of 8 bases. This CDR3 reads CASSPQGNTEAFF. CDR3 coding DNA: TGTGCCAGTAGTCCACAGGGGAACACTGAAGCTTTCTTT.

CDR3 in DNA: TGTGCCATCAGTGGGGCCCAGGCTATCGCCGGGGAGCTGTTTTTT. Translation gives CAISGAQAIAGELFF. The rearrangement joins TRBV10-3 to TRBJ2-2; no definite D call. The CDR3 totals 15 residues. The germline CDR1 and CDR2 sequences are ENHRY and SYGVKD. V gave up 4 bases and J gave up 6 bases, with 15 bases separating them.

The CDR3: CAIRAGTLDNSPLHF. CDR3 nucleotides: TGTGCCATCAGGGCAGGGACATTAGATAATTCACCCCTCCACTTT. The chain is built from TRBV10-3 and TRBJ1-6, with D possibly matching TRBD1 (6 bases). Germline assignment: CDR1 ENHRY and CDR2 SYGVKD. Trimming left V 6 bases short and J 5 bases short, with 14 bases between. This CDR3 region has 15 residues.

The chain combines TRBV7-2 with TRBJ1-2, with TRBD1 matching over 8 bases. Trimming took 1 base from V and 4 from J; bases not matched to a gene: 14. The CDR3 sequence is 18 residues long. Germline CDR1 and CDR2: SGHTA and FQGNSA. The CDR3 DNA follows: TGTGCCAGCAGCTTAGTTTCCCAGGGGGCTAGGGTTGGCTATGGCTACACCTTC. The encoded protein is CASSLVSQGARVGYGYTF.

This chain links TRBV4-1 with TRBJ2-1, with TRBD1 as a possible D gene (6 bases). Trimming took off 1 base at V and 5 bases at J, with 12 bases between the two ends. The germline V gene encodes CDR1 MGHRA and CDR2 YSYEKL. The CDR3 runs to 15 residues. The CDR3 here is CASSQAGQGNNEQFF. In DNA, the CDR3 is TGCGCCAGCAGCCAAGCGGGGCAGGGGAACAATGAGCAGTTCTTC.

This sequence joins TRBV11-1 and TRBJ2-7, with 7 bases identical to TRBD1. The CDR3 has 15 residues. The V gene end was trimmed by 5 bases and the J gene end by 3 bases; junction bases not matched to a gene: 10. Germline CDR1 SGHAT, CDR2 FQDESV (reference sequence). CDR3 region: CASSPGTAHFYEQYF. The CDR3 DNA is TGTGCCAGCAGCCCTGGGACAGCCCACTTCTACGAGCAGTACTTC.

J is TRBJ1-6 and V is TRBV5-1; D is unresolved. The germline gives CDR1 SGHRS, CDR2 YFSETQ. The CDR3 extends over 16 amino acids. Trimming took off 4 bases at V and 0 bases at J, with 11 bases between the two ends. The CDR3 protein is CASSLQTNSYNSPLHF. CDR3 coding DNA: TGCGCCAGCAGCCTCCAGACAAACTCCTATAATTCACCCCTCCACTTT. The whole variable domain, remainder taken from reference TRBV5-1 and TRBJ1-6, is KAGVTQTPRYLIKTRGQQVTLSCSPISGHRSVSWYQQTPGQGLQFLFEYFSETQRNKGNFPGRFSGRQFSNSRSEMNVSTLELGDSALYLCASSLQTNSYNSPLHFGNGTRLTVT.

This chain uses TRBV20-1 with TRBJ1-3; tentative D call: TRBD1 (5 bases). This CDR3 comprises 15 residues. The germline V and J ends were trimmed by 3 bases and 4 bases, with 16 bases remaining between them. Germline V lookup: CDR1 DFQATT, CDR2 SNEGSKA (reference sequence). The CDR3 loop reads CSASFPTVVGNTIYF. Here the CDR3 DNA reads TGCAGTGCTAGTTTCCCGACAGTGGTAGGAAACACCATATATTTT.

The table lists this clone with a count of one. The rearrangement links TRBV19 to TRBJ1-1, with a possible D match to TRBD1 (6 bases). CDR3 length: 16 amino acids. Deletions cut 3 bases from V and 0 bases from J, with 14 bases between. The germline V gene encodes CDR1 LNHDA and CDR2 SQIVND (reference sequence). The DNA of the CDR3 is TGTGCCAGTAGTATGGGGGGGCCGGGGGTGAACACTGAAGCTTTCTTT. It is translated as CASSMGGPGVNTEAFF.

This clone was picked up many times. This chain connects TRBV19 to TRBJ2-7; 7 bases map to TRBD2. The V segment lost 4 bases and the J segment 3 bases; nucleotides outside the gene matches: 9. The CDR3 extends over 15 amino acids. Germline CDR1 LNHDA, CDR2 SQIVND (reference sequence). The CDR3 sequence: CASSSTLGEGYEQYF. CDR3 sequence (DNA): TGTGCCAGTAGTAGTACCCTTGGGGAGGGCTACGAGCAGTACTTC.

The rearrangement links TRBV7-6 to TRBJ2-2; D possibly corresponds to TRBD2 (6 bases). CDR1 is SGHVS and CDR2 is FNYEAQ in the germline V gene. Trimming shortened V by 5 bases and J by 7 bases, and 17 bases separated the two germline ends. The CDR3 has 15 amino acids. The CDR3 loop is CASSLSGKFFGELFF. The CDR3 coding sequence is TGTGCCAGCAGCCTTAGCGGAAAGTTTTTCGGGGAGCTGTTTTTT.

The rearrangement links TRBV12-1 to TRBJ2-3; TRBD2, as called in the table, went unchecked against the DNA. TRBV12-1 is shown as a pseudogene. This CDR3 has 15 amino acids. The CDR3 region is CASSHGRTTTDTQYF. The CDR3 coding sequence is TGTGCCAGCAGCCACGGGAGGACAACCACAGATACGCAGTATTTT.

V gene TRBV19 combines with J gene TRBJ2-7; 14 nucleotides match TRBD2. V shed 0 bases, J shed 0 bases, and the junction held 7 bases outside the gene matches. Germline-derived CDR1 and CDR2 are LNHDA and SQIVND (reference sequence). This CDR3 region has 19 residues. CDR3: CASSIDPGLAGVSSYEQYF. DNA for the CDR3: TGTGCCAGTAGTATAGATCCGGGACTAGCGGGAGTAAGCTCCTACGAGCAGTACTTC.

The V call is TRBV19, the J call TRBJ2-1; 11 positions agree with TRBD2. The J segment lost 6 bases and the V segment lost 5 bases, leaving 6 bases of the junction unmatched. The CDR3 loop spans 15 amino acids. CDR1 and CDR2 from the germline V gene are LNHDA and SQIVND (reference sequence). The CDR3: CASSVLAGAGNEQFF. CDR3 DNA: TGTGCCAGTAGTGTACTAGCGGGAGCGGGCAATGAGCAGTTCTTC.

The chain recombines TRBV21-1 with TRBJ2-1; TRBD2, as called in the table, went unchecked against the DNA. TRBV21-1 is deemed a pseudogene. This CDR3 region has 21 residues. The DNA for the CDR3 is TGTGCCAGCAGCAAACACAAAGGGTCTGTAGCGGGAGGAGGTCTCGGTGATGAGCAGTTCTTC. As protein: CASSKHKGSVAGGGLGDEQFF.

The V gene is TRBV21-1, the J gene TRBJ2-5; the D call in the table, TRBD2, was not verified against the DNA. TRBV21-1 is a pseudogene locus. The length of the CDR3 is 13 residues. The chain's CDR3 is CASSKLPEETQYF. In nucleotides, the CDR3 is TGTGCCAGCAGCAAATTACCGGAAGAGACCCAGTACTTC.

This chain connects TRBV6-1 to TRBJ1-3, with D perhaps TRBD1 (6 bases). The CDR3 runs to 15 residues. V shed 2 bases and J shed 0 bases, with 8 bases lying between them. CDR1 and CDR2 (germline): MNHNS, SASEGT. The CDR3 spells CASSEQGFSGNTIYF. In nucleotides, the CDR3 is TGTGCCAGCAGTGAACAGGGGTTCTCTGGAAACACCATATATTTT.